This note documents a single TCR beta chain sequence. Its antigen remains unidentified. The CDR3 runs to 18 residues. CDR1 SEHNR and CDR2 FQNEAQ come from the germline V gene (reference sequence). With V trimmed by 1 base and J by 0 bases, 7 bases remained unmatched. This sample stems from a study of cytotoxic CD8 clonotypes in ibrutinib-treated CLL. Across the study: Of the patients, about a dozen were relapsed/refractory, about 15 treatment-naive and 17 to 18 IGHV unmutated. Patients attained approximately 24 partial and 2 complete responses; at median approximately 64 months, around 15 remained remitted while approximately 12 progressed.

Findings and limits, study-wide: Clonality went higher at ibrutinib response and then dropped back toward baseline at progression.

The table came from immunoSEQ multiplex PCR; TCRdb's copy has only in-frame clones and leaves some out. The data show 250,000 to 350,000 clones, around 76% seen once. The clonotype originates from a human donor with chronic lymphocytic leukemia. The sample consisted of PBMCs, taken at disease progression, from a patient treated with ibrutinib. The chain uses TRBV7-9 and TRBJ2-1; 9 positions agree with TRBD1. The DNA of the CDR3 is TGTGCCAGCAGCTTAGTTGTGGGACAGGGTTTCTCCTACAATGAGCAGTTCTTC. Translating gives CASSLVVGQGFSYNEQFF.